Below, 22 T cell receptor beta chains from the same sample are listed, as sequenced in a study of CD8+ T cells in alopecia areata. RNA was extracted and reverse transcribed into cDNA as the sequencing template. Method: immunoSEQ multiplex PCR; TCRdb's copy keeps in-frame clones and lacks some. The sample records around 60,000 clones, 44% being singletons. Material for sequencing was NKG2D-low CD8+ T cells sorted from blood. The receptors here all came from a human donor with alopecia areata.

This clone was detected ten times or more. The chain uses TRBV19 and TRBJ1-3, with 7 bases lining up with TRBD1. Germline trimming cut 9 bases from V and 4 bases from J; bases unmatched to any gene: 6. The CDR3 is 13 residues long. The germline CDR1 and CDR2 sequences are LNHDA and SQIVND (reference sequence). The CDR3 DNA reads TGTGCCAGCGCTACAGGGGTCGGAAACACCATATATTTT. This encodes CASATGVGNTIYF.

The J gene is TRBJ2-6, the V gene TRBV10-3; D possibly uses TRBD1 or TRBD2 (6 bases each). The CDR3 sequence is 21 residues long. The germline gives CDR1 ENHRY, CDR2 SYGVKD. Trimming pared 0 bases from V and 0 bases from J, leaving 21 bases between. CDR3 protein: CAISESAGGDKVHSGANVLTF. DNA for the CDR3: TGTGCCATCAGTGAGTCAGCTGGAGGGGACAAGGTCCACTCTGGGGCCAACGTCCTGACTTTC.

The V and J genes are TRBV29-1 and TRBJ2-5; D perhaps matches TRBD2 (5 bases). The CDR3 totals 13 residues. V lost 2 bases to trimming and J lost 7 bases, with 14 bases between them. Germline V gives CDR1 SQVTM, CDR2 ANQGSEA. CDR3 sequence (DNA): TGCAGCGTTGAAACGGGGTCGGTAGGGACCCAGTACTTC. Protein sequence: CSVETGSVGTQYF.

The J gene is TRBJ1-1, the V gene TRBV6-5; D gene unclear. Germline-derived CDR1 and CDR2 are MNHEY and SVGAGI. The CDR3 length is 13 residues. V was cut by 2 bases and J by 5 bases, with 9 bases left in between. The CDR3 is CASSYDIGTEAFF. CDR3 sequence (DNA): TGTGCCAGCAGTTACGACATAGGGACTGAAGCTTTCTTT.

The J gene is TRBJ2-7, the V gene TRBV7-2; D is uncertain. V shed 0 bases and J shed 2 bases, with 5 bases lying between them. This CDR3 spans 13 amino acids. Germline CDR1 SGHTA, CDR2 FQGNSA. CDR3 protein: CASSLASTYEQYF. The CDR3 DNA reads as TGTGCCAGCAGCTTAGCGAGCACCTACGAGCAGTACTTC.

In its sample, this clone was seen a few times. As DNA, the CDR3 is TGTGCCAGCAGCTCAACCCGGACAGGAACTTACTCTGGGGCCAACGTCCTGACTTTC. Translating gives CASSSTRTGTYSGANVLTF. The J gene is TRBJ2-6, the V gene TRBV7-9, with 7 positions matching TRBD1. Trimming removed 4 bases from V and 0 bases from J; junction bases left unmatched: 12. Per the germline V gene, CDR1 is SEHNR and CDR2 is FQNEAQ (reference sequence). This CDR3 region has 19 residues.

This clone was observed a few times. J is TRBJ2-4 and V is TRBV7-9; D not certain. V gave up 3 bases and J gave up 0 bases, with 9 bases separating them. CDR3 length: 15 amino acids. The germline V gene has CDR1 SEHNR and CDR2 FQNEAQ (reference sequence). Written as DNA, the CDR3 is TGTGCCAGCAGCTTGGGCATACTAGCCAAAAACATTCAGTACTTC. It codes for CASSLGILAKNIQYF.

The chain carries TRBV7-9 and TRBJ1-1, with a tentative D call TRBD1 (5 bases). Germline V gene lookup returns CDR1 SEHNR and CDR2 FQNEAQ (reference sequence). The CDR3 is 13 residues long. The V and J ends lost 5 bases and 0 bases respectively, with 7 bases between them. The CDR3 is CASSPGLNTEAFF. CDR3 in DNA: TGTGCCAGCAGCCCGGGACTGAACACTGAAGCTTTCTTT.

This clone has a handful of counts. The chain combines TRBV29-1 with TRBJ2-5; D is perhaps TRBD2 (6 bases). The DNA end is a closer match to TRBJ2-7, so the J assignment may be wrong. Germline CDR1 reads SQVTM; CDR2 reads ANQGSEA. The CDR3 totals 15 residues. CDR3 sequence: CSVEDWSGRTYEQYF. DNA of the CDR3: TGCAGCGTTGAAGATTGGAGCGGGCGAACCTACGAGCAGTACTTC.

Only a few counts were recorded for this clone. J is TRBJ1-6 and V is TRBV21-1; the table's D call, TRBD1, has no DNA check behind it. TRBV21-1 is designated a pseudogene. The CDR3 totals 17 residues. The CDR3 bases are TGTGCCAGCAAGGTGGAACAGGGTGGCGCCTATAATTCACCCCTCCACTTT. Translating it yields CASKVEQGGAYNSPLHF.

This clone was counted a few times. The chain recombines TRBV19 with TRBJ2-2, with unresolved D. Trimming removed 10 bases from V and 6 bases from J, with 12 bases in between. The CDR3 length is 12 residues. Per the germline V gene, CDR1 is LNHDA and CDR2 is SQIVND (reference sequence). CDR3 amino acids: CATRQVSGELFF. The CDR3 DNA reads as TGTGCCACTCGACAAGTTTCCGGGGAGCTGTTTTTT.

V and J are TRBV4-1 and TRBJ2-7; perhaps TRBD2 as D (6 bases). This CDR3 contains 14 residues. Trimming removed 1 base from V and 3 bases from J, with 10 bases in between. Germline assignment: CDR1 MGHRA and CDR2 YSYEKL. The CDR3: CASSQALGGYEQYF. The CDR3 DNA reads as TGCGCCAGCAGCCAAGCACTCGGGGGCTACGAGCAGTACTTC.

The table lists this clone with a few counts. The chain joins TRBV9 to TRBJ2-7; the match to TRBD1 covers 8 bases. CDR3 length equals 15 residues. V was clipped by 0 bases and J by 3 bases; unmatched bases: 5. CDR1 and CDR2 from the germline V gene are SGDLS and YYNGEE. The CDR3 reads CASSVGQGSNYEQYF. DNA of the CDR3: TGTGCCAGCAGCGTAGGACAGGGGAGTAACTACGAGCAGTACTTC.

The rearrangement links TRBV29-1 to TRBJ1-2, with D tentatively TRBD1 (6 bases). Germline-derived CDR1 and CDR2 are SQVTM and ANQGSEA. Trimming shortened V by 4 bases and J by 2 bases, and 14 bases separated the two germline ends. The CDR3 is 14 residues long. As DNA, the CDR3 is TGCAGCGTTGGAAACAGGGATTCCAACTATGGCTACACCTTC. Translating gives CSVGNRDSNYGYTF.

The sample holds a few counts of this clone. The rearrangement joins TRBV29-1 to TRBJ2-1, with TRBD2 matching over 11 bases. The ends lost 7 bases at V and 2 bases at J; junction bases unmatched: 10. CDR1 is SQVTM and CDR2 is ANQGSEA in the germline V gene. CDR3 length: 16 amino acids. The CDR3 coding sequence is TGCAGCGCCACTGGGCATAGCGGGAGGGCCTACAATGAGCAGTTCTTC. Encoded protein: CSATGHSGRAYNEQFF.

This chain links TRBV7-9 with TRBJ1-1; D remains ambiguous. Deletions cut 6 bases from V and 3 bases from J, with 8 bases between. CDR3 length equals 12 residues. Germline CDR1 SEHNR, CDR2 FQNEAQ (reference sequence). The CDR3 nucleotides read TGTGCCAGCAGGGTTGGGGACACTGAAGCTTTCTTT. Its translation: CASRVGDTEAFF.

This clone has more than one count but fewer than ten. The rearrangement uses TRBV5-6 and TRBJ2-1, with TRBD2 identical over 7 bases. Germline V gene sequence: CDR1 SGHDT, CDR2 YYEEEE. CDR3 length: 15 residues. V lost 6 bases to trimming and J lost 3 bases; unmatched junction nucleotides: 9. The CDR3 protein is CASTGRERVYNEQFF. The CDR3, as DNA: TGTGCCAGCACCGGGCGGGAGCGAGTCTACAATGAGCAGTTCTTC.

V gene TRBV7-9 combines with J gene TRBJ2-1; D remains ambiguous. V gave up 8 bases and J gave up 2 bases, with 7 bases separating them. Looked up from germline, CDR1 is SEHNR and CDR2 is FQNEAQ (reference sequence). This CDR3 has 12 residues. The CDR3 loop is CASASPYNEQFF. The CDR3 bases are TGTGCCAGCGCCAGCCCCTACAATGAGCAGTTCTTC.

The chain is built from TRBV5-1 and TRBJ2-1; TRBD2 aligns across 12 bases. J lost 5 bases, V lost 5 bases, and 11 bases had no gene match. The CDR3 has 17 amino acids. Germline CDR1 and CDR2: SGHRS and YFSETQ. Here the CDR3 reads CASRPDLAGGINNEQFF. CDR3 DNA sequence: TGCGCCAGCAGACCAGATCTAGCGGGAGGGATCAACAATGAGCAGTTCTTC.

J is TRBJ1-1 and V is TRBV4-1; D remains unclear. The CDR3 contains 15 residues. V was trimmed by 1 base and J by 1 base, leaving 10 bases between them. The germline CDR1 and CDR2 sequences are MGHRA and YSYEKL. The CDR3: CASSQGYSSNTEAFF. CDR3 bases: TGCGCCAGCAGCCAAGGGTATAGCTCGAACACTGAAGCTTTCTTT.

This clone came up once. This sequence joins TRBV4-3 and TRBJ2-3, with 7 bases aligning to TRBD2. Germline V gene data show CDR1 as LGHNA and CDR2 as YSLEER. The CDR3 consists of 15 residues. V shed 1 base, J shed 4 bases, and the junction held 5 bases outside the gene matches. The CDR3 DNA is TGCGCCAGCAGCCAAGGGACTAGAGCCCCAGATACGCAGTATTTT. Protein sequence: CASSQGTRAPDTQYF.

This clone has more than one count but fewer than ten. This chain's CDR3 is CASSLGTAATYGYTF. CDR3 DNA: TGTGCCAGCAGCTTGGGGACAGCCGCCACCTATGGCTACACCTTC. This chain links TRBV5-6 with TRBJ1-2; D is possibly TRBD1 (6 bases). The CDR3 is made up of 15 amino acids. V was trimmed by 0 bases and J by 4 bases, leaving 13 bases between them. Germline-derived CDR1 and CDR2 are SGHDT and YYEEEE.